These 19 T cell receptor beta chains came from one sample sequenced in a study of blood T cell repertoires in COVID-19. Only in-frame clones appear in the TCRdb table, and some are missing; sequencing was by immunoSEQ multiplex PCR. The profile covers hundreds of thousands of clones, with 75% to 85% appearing a single time and approximately 7% taken by the ten largest. The sample comprised peripheral blood. These receptors originate from a woman between 50 and 59 years old with acute or convalescent COVID-19.

This rearrangement joins TRBV7-9 to TRBJ2-1; 11 nucleotides line up with TRBD2. Losses at the gene ends were 6 bases for V and 3 bases for J; bases not matched to a gene: 13. From germline, CDR1 is SEHNR and CDR2 FQNEAQ (reference sequence). The CDR3 runs 18 residues. The CDR3 here is CASSSFGRLAGIYNEQFF. The CDR3 DNA is TGTGCCAGCAGTAGCTTCGGCAGACTAGCGGGGATCTACAATGAGCAGTTCTTC.

V usage is TRBV5-6 and J usage is TRBJ1-1; D unresolved. Trimming left V 4 bases short and J 0 bases short, with 16 bases between. The CDR3 length is 16 residues. The germline V gene encodes CDR1 SGHDT and CDR2 YYEEEE. The CDR3 DNA follows: TGTGCCAGCAGCGGCGGTGGCAGCTCGATGAACACTGAAGCTTTCTTT. Protein product: CASSGGGSSMNTEAFF.

This chain uses TRBV19 with TRBJ2-1, with D possibly TRBD2 on 6 matching bases. This CDR3 has 14 residues. Looked up from germline, CDR1 is LNHDA and CDR2 is SQIVND (reference sequence). V gave up 3 bases and J gave up 2 bases, with 8 bases separating them. This CDR3 reads CASSMAGPYNEQFF. CDR3 sequence (DNA): TGTGCCAGTAGTATGGCGGGGCCCTACAATGAGCAGTTCTTC.

This chain uses TRBV3-1 (or the pseudogene TRBV3-2) with TRBJ2-5; D uncertain. Germline CDR1 LGHDT, CDR2 YNNKEL (reference sequence). The CDR3 length is 15 residues. The V and J ends lost 5 bases and 1 base respectively, with 14 bases between them. In DNA, the CDR3 is TGTGCCAGCAGCAAGTCCTACCGTCCCCAAGAGACCCAGTACTTC. It encodes CASSKSYRPQETQYF.

This clone was seen a handful of times. The chain has TRBV2 and TRBJ1-2, with 7 bases lining up with TRBD1. The CDR3 contains 15 residues. Germline V lookup: CDR1 SNHLY, CDR2 FYNNEI. V was pared by 6 bases and J by 7 bases, with 14 bases of the junction left unmatched. Here the CDR3 reads CASRPAGQVRGGYTF. The CDR3 DNA is TGTGCCAGCAGACCCGCCGGACAGGTCCGGGGTGGCTACACCTTC.

The gene calls are TRBV7-3 and TRBJ2-1, with 9 positions matching TRBD1. With 5 bases clipped from V and 2 bases from J, the junction kept 4 bases outside the gene matches. The CDR3 covers 15 residues. Germline V gene sequence: CDR1 SGHTA, CDR2 FQGTGA. DNA for the CDR3: TGTGCCAGCAGCGCCGGACAGGGGACCTACAATGAGCAGTTCTTC. Translation gives CASSAGQGTYNEQFF.

This clone was observed once. V is TRBV28 and J is TRBJ2-1, with 9 bases matching TRBD2. This CDR3 has 14 residues. Germline CDR1 is MDHEN and CDR2 is SYDVKM. J gave up 8 bases and V 2 bases, and 4 bases lay outside the gene matches. In DNA, the CDR3 is TGTGCCAGCAGTTTAGCGGGAGGGCTCGATGAGCAGTTCTTC. Encoded protein: CASSLAGGLDEQFF.

The J gene is TRBJ1-5, the V gene TRBV4-1; TRBD1 matches 9 bases. Germline CDR1 reads MGHRA; CDR2 reads YSYEKL. Losses at the gene ends were 3 bases for V and 3 bases for J; bases not matched to a gene: 6. The CDR3 loop spans 16 amino acids. As DNA, the CDR3 is TGCGCCAGCAGCCAGTCCCGGGACAGGGTCAATCAGCCCCAGCATTTT. The encoded protein is CASSQSRDRVNQPQHF.

This sequence joins TRBV12-1 and TRBJ2-1; TRBD2 is the table's D call and was not checked against the DNA. TRBV12-1 is marked as a pseudogene. There are 17 residues in the CDR3. As DNA, the CDR3 is TGTGCCAGCAGCTTTGGTCTAGCGGAAAGCTCCTACAATGAGCAGTTCTTC. Translated, it gives CASSFGLAESSYNEQFF.

The CDR3: CASSGTGPNTEAFF. CDR3 coding DNA: TGTGCCAGCAGTGGGACAGGGCCGAACACTGAAGCTTTCTTT. V usage is TRBV3-1 (or the pseudogene TRBV3-2) and J usage is TRBJ1-1; 9 positions agree with TRBD1. V gave up 6 bases and J gave up 1 base; unmatched junction bases: 3. CDR1 and CDR2 from the germline V gene are LGHDT and YNNKEL (reference sequence). This CDR3 comprises 14 residues.

The rearrangement links TRBV27 to TRBJ2-1, with a weak D call TRBD2 (5 bases). There are 16 residues in the CDR3. Germline loops: CDR1 MNHEY, CDR2 SMNVEV (reference sequence). Deletions cut 2 bases from V and 0 bases from J, with 11 bases between. CDR3 nucleotides: TGTGCCAGCAGTTTAGAGGGCGTACCCTCCTACAATGAGCAGTTCTTC. Translation gives CASSLEGVPSYNEQFF.

This clone was counted a single time. The V and J genes are TRBV27 and TRBJ1-5, with D perhaps TRBD1 (5 bases). From germline, CDR1 is MNHEY and CDR2 SMNVEV (reference sequence). CDR3 length: 15 amino acids. With 4 bases removed from V and 0 bases from J, the gap between germline ends came to 10 bases. CDR3 region: CASSWGGNSNQPQHF. CDR3 in DNA: TGTGCCAGCAGTTGGGGCGGGAATAGCAATCAGCCCCAGCATTTT.

The gene calls are TRBV2 and TRBJ1-5; TRBD1 might be the D (6 bases). V lost 4 bases and J lost 5, with 27 bases in between. The CDR3 has 19 residues. In germline, CDR1 is SNHLY, CDR2 FYNNEI. The CDR3 DNA reads as TGTGCCAGCAGTGCTAGATTTCGGGACAAATTTTTATCGGATCAGCCCCAGCATTTT. Amino acid sequence: CASSARFRDKFLSDQPQHF.

CDR3 sequence: CASSPQREGLNEQFF. CDR3 nucleotide sequence: TGTGCCAGCAGCCCCCAGCGGGAGGGCCTCAATGAGCAGTTCTTC. J is TRBJ2-1 and V is TRBV3-1 (or the pseudogene TRBV3-2), with 10 bases identical to TRBD2. Germline loops: CDR1 LGHDT, CDR2 YNNKEL (reference sequence). J was trimmed by 6 bases and V by 4 bases; bases with no gene match: 6. This CDR3 comprises 15 residues.

This chain joins TRBV5-4 and TRBJ1-2; 7 bases are a match to TRBD1. With 3 bases clipped from V and 0 bases from J, the junction kept 8 bases outside the gene matches. This CDR3 spans 16 amino acids. Germline V gene lookup returns CDR1 SGHNT and CDR2 YYREEE (reference sequence). The CDR3 coding sequence is TGTGCCAGCAGCTGGGGACAGCAGGGGGCTAACTATGGCTACACCTTC. This gives the protein CASSWGQQGANYGYTF.

V usage is TRBV6-5 and J usage is TRBJ2-2; D unresolved. This CDR3 contains 12 residues. The germline gives CDR1 MNHEY, CDR2 SVGAGI. Trimming stripped 6 bases from V and 4 bases from J, with 6 bases between. The CDR3 DNA follows: TGTGCCAGCAGATTCAGCACCGGGGAGCTGTTTTTT. Translating gives CASRFSTGELFF.

This clone showed up just once. The chain has TRBV29-1 and TRBJ2-5; 12 nucleotides line up with TRBD2. V was clipped by 6 bases and J by 3 bases; unmatched bases: 8. Germline CDR1 SQVTM, CDR2 ANQGSEA. The CDR3 length is 15 residues. CDR3 amino acids: CSVETSGSPEETQYF. Written as DNA, the CDR3 is TGCAGCGTGGAGACTAGCGGGAGTCCGGAAGAGACCCAGTACTTC.

The rearrangement links TRBV10-2 to TRBJ1-3; no clear D. V lost 1 base to trimming and J lost 4 bases, with 2 bases between them. The CDR3 consists of 12 residues. Germline CDR1 reads WSHSY; CDR2 reads SAAADI. The CDR3 region is CASSELGNTIYF. Here the CDR3 DNA reads TGCGCCAGCAGTGAGTTAGGAAACACCATATATTTT.

The chain joins TRBV5-1 to TRBJ2-7; the match to TRBD2 covers 9 bases. V was clipped by 3 bases and J by 6 bases; unmatched bases: 10. Per the germline V gene, CDR1 is SGHRS and CDR2 is YFSETQ. The CDR3 runs 15 residues. The CDR3 sequence is CASSSGVAGVSEQYF. CDR3 sequence (DNA): TGCGCCAGCAGCTCCGGGGTAGCGGGAGTGAGCGAGCAGTACTTC.